The 3 T cell receptor beta chains listed next were all sequenced from one sample in a study of radiation and T cells in renal cell carcinoma. Treatment here: 15 Gy SBRT to primary tumor, nephrectomy 4 weeks later. Profiling relied on immunoSEQ multiplex PCR, and the TCRdb table lists in-frame clones only, not all of them. The table has tens of thousands of clones, 47% seen once; the top ten hold 16%. The specimen comprised tumor tissue, sampled from a patient whose treatment included radiotherapy and nephrectomy. The source is a woman between 50 and 59 years old with renal cell carcinoma.

The chain carries TRBV5-1 and TRBJ1-3; unclear D gene. The CDR3 length is 16 residues. Trimming took off 2 bases at V and 0 bases at J, with 12 bases between the two ends. Germline lookup yields CDR1 SGHRS and CDR2 YFSETQ. In nucleotides, the CDR3 is TGCGCCAGCAGCTTAGAGGGAATAATCTCTGGAAACACCATATATTTT. It encodes CASSLEGIISGNTIYF.

This clone was detected ten times or more. The rearrangement uses TRBV29-1 and TRBJ1-4; 10 bases line up with TRBD1. The CDR3 loop spans 13 amino acids. The germline V gene has CDR1 SQVTM and CDR2 ANQGSEA. With V trimmed by 7 bases and J by 8 bases, 7 bases remained unmatched. CDR3 sequence reads: CSAGDRGREKLFF. In DNA form, the CDR3 reads TGCAGCGCCGGGGACAGGGGAAGGGAAAAACTGTTTTTT.

The gene calls are TRBV7-9 and TRBJ1-2; a possible D gene is TRBD1 (5 bases). Germline CDR1 and CDR2: SEHNR and FQNEAQ (reference sequence). V was trimmed by 1 base and J by 7 bases, leaving 7 bases between them. This CDR3 comprises 12 residues. CDR3 sequence reads: CASSLVRGGYTF. In DNA, the CDR3 is TGTGCCAGCAGCTTAGTGAGGGGTGGCTACACCTTC.